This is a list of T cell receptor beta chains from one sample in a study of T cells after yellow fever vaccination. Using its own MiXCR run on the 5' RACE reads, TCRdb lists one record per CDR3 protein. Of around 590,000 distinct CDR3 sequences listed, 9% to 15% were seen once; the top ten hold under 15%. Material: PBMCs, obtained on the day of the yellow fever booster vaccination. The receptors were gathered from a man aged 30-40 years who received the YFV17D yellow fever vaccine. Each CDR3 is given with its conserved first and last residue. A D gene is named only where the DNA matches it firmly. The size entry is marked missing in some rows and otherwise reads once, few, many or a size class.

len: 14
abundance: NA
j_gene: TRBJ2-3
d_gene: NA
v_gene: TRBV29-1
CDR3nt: TGCAGCGTTGAAGATCAATTTCGCACAGATACGCAGTATTTT
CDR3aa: CSVEDQFRTDTQYF

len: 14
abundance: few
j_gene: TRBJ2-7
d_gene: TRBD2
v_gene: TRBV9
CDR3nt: TGTGCCAGCAGCGTACGGGCTAGCGGGTACGAGCAGTACTTC
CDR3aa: CASSVRASGYEQYF

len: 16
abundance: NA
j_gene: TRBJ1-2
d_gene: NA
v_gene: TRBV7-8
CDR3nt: TGTGCCAGCAGCGTAGGGAGCGGGGCGCGGGACTATGGCTACACCTTC
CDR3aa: CASSVGSGARDYGYTF

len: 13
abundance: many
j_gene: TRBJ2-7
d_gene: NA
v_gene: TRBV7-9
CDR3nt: TGTGCCAGCAGTTCCCTTTCAAACTACGAGCAGTACTTC
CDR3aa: CASSSLSNYEQYF

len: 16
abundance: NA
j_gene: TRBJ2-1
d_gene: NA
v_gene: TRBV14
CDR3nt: TGTGCCAGCAGCCCAAGTTTGGACATTGCCTACAATGAGCAGTTCTTC
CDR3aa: CASSPSLDIAYNEQFF

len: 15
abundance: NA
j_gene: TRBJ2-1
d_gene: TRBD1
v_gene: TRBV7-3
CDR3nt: TGTGCCAGCAGCCCTTTTTGGACAGGCTACAATGAGCAGTTCTTC
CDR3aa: CASSPFWTGYNEQFF

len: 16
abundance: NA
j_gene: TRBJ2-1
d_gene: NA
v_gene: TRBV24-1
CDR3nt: TGTGCCACCAGTGATGTGGGGGGGACAGCGAACACTGAGCAGTTCTTC
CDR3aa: CATSDVGGTANTEQFF

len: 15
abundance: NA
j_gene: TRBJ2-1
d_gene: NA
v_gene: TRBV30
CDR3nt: TGTGCCTGGAGTGTATTAACTAGCCTCTACAATGAGCAGTTCTTC
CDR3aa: CAWSVLTSLYNEQFF

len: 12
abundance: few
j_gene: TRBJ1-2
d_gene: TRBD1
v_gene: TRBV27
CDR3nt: TGTGCCACTTCAGGGGGCGGCTATGGCTACACCTTC
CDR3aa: CATSGGGYGYTF

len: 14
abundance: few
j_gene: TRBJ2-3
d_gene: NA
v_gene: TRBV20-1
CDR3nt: TGCAGTGCTAGTAGGGCGGACTCGACAGATACGCAGTATTTT
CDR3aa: CSASRADSTDTQYF

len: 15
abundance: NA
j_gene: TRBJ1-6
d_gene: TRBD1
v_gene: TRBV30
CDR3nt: TGTGCCTGGGCGTCCGGGACAGGGGGCGAAGCACCCCTCCACTTT
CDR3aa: CAWASGTGGEAPLHF

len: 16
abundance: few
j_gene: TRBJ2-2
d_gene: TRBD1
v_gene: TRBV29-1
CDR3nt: TGCAGCGTTAGAGGCAGGGGGCAACTAAACACCGGGGAGCTGTTTTTT
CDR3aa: CSVRGRGQLNTGELFF

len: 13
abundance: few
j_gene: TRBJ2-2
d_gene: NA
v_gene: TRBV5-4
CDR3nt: TGTGCCAATACTAACCCGAACACCGGGGAGCTGTTTTTT
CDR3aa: CANTNPNTGELFF

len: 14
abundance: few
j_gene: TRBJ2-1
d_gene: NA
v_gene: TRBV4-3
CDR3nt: TGCGCCAGCAGCCCTACAGGACTAAACAATGAGCAGTTCTTC
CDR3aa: CASSPTGLNNEQFF

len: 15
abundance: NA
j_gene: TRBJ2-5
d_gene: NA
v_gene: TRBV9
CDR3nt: TGTGCCAGCAGCGTTGCCCCCCGGGGCCAAGAGACCCAGTACTTC
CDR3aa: CASSVAPRGQETQYF

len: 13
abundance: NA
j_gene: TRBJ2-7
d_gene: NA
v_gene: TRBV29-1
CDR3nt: TGCAGCGCCAACATATTCTTAGGGGACGAGCAGTACTTC
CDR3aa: CSANIFLGDEQYF

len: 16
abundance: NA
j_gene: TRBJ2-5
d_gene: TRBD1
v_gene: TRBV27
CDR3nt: TGTGCCAGCAGTTTACGTCGGACAGGGGGCACAGAGACCCAGTACTTC
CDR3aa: CASSLRRTGGTETQYF

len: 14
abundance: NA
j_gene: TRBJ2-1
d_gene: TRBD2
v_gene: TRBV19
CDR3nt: TGTGCCAGTAGGACGGTAGCGGGAGGGGTTGAGCAGTTCTTC
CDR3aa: CASRTVAGGVEQFF

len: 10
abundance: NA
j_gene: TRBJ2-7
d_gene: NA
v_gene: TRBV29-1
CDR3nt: TGCAGCGCCGGACAGAACGAGCAGTACTTC
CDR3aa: CSAGQNEQYF

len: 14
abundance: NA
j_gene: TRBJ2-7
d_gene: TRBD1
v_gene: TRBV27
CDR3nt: TGTGCCAGCAGTTCAGGGGACAGGGTCTACGAGCAGTACTTC
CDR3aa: CASSSGDRVYEQYF

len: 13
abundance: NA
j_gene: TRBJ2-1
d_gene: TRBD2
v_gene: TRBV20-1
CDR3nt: TGCAGTGCTCCGGGGACTAGCGGGAGGCCGCATTTCTTC
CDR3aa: CSAPGTSGRPHFF

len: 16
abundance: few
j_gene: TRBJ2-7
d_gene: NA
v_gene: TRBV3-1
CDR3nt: TGTGCCAGCAGCCAAGATTTACTAGCATTGGTCTACGAGCAGTACTTC
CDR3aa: CASSQDLLALVYEQYF

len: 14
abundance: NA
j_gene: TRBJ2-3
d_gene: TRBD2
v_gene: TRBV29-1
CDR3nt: TGCAGCGTTGAAGACGGGAGGGCCGCGGATACGCAGTATTTT
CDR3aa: CSVEDGRAADTQYF

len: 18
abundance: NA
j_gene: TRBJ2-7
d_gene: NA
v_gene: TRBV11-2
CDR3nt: TGTGCCAGCAGCTTTACCTCCCCCGCAGATGGGGGATCCTACGAGCAGTACTTC
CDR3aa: CASSFTSPADGGSYEQYF

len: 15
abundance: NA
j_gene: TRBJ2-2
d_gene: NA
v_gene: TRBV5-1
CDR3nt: TGCGCCAGCAAGGGCAGCGTCCCTGGAGCCGGGGAGCTGTTTTTT
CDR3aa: CASKGSVPGAGELFF

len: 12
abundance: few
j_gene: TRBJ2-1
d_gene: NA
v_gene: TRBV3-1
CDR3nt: TGTGCCAGCAGCCAAGGAGTTGAGACCCGACTCTTC
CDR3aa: CASSQGVETRLF

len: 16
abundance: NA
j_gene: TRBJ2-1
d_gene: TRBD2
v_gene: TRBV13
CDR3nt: TGTGCCAGCAGCTTCTTAGGTCGGCGGGAGGGCAATGAGCAGTTCTTC
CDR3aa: CASSFLGRREGNEQFF

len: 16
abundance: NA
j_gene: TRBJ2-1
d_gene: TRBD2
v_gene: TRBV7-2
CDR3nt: TGTGCCAGCAGCCCACCGGGACTAGCGGGACTCAATGAGCAGTTCTTC
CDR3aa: CASSPPGLAGLNEQFF

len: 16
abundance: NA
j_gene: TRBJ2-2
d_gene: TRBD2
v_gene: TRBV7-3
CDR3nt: TGTGCCAGCAGCTTAATAGCGGGAGTCGGCACCGGGGAGCTGTTTTTT
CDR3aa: CASSLIAGVGTGELFF

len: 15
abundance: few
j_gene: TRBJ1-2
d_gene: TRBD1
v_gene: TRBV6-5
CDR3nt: TGTGCCAGCAGTTACGGGGGGGGACAGAATTATGGCTACACCTTC
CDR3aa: CASSYGGGQNYGYTF

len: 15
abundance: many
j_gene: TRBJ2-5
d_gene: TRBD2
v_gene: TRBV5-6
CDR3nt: TGTGCCAGCAGCTTGGCCCGCGGGAGTAGGGAGACCCAGTACTTC
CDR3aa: CASSLARGSRETQYF

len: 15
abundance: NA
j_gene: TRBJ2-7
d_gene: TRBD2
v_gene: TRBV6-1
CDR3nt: TGTGCCAGCACTCTAAGCGGCGGGAGAAGCAACGAGCAGTACTTC
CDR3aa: CASTLSGGRSNEQYF

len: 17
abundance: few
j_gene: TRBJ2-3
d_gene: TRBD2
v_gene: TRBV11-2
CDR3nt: TGTGCCAGCAGCCCACATCCCCTGGCGGGAGCTGCGAATACGCAGTATTTT
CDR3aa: CASSPHPLAGAANTQYF

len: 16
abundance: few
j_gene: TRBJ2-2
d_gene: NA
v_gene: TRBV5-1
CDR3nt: TGCGCCAGCAGATACAGCGGCAGAGCGAACACCGGGGAGCTGTTTTTT
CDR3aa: CASRYSGRANTGELFF

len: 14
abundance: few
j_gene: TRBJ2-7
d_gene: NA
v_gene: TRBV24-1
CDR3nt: TGTGCCACCAGTGATTCACTTGGTGCGGGTGAGCAGTACTTC
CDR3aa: CATSDSLGAGEQYF

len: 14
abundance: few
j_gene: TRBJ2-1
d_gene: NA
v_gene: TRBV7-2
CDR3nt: TGTGCCAGCACCCTACGGACCTTATCCAATGAGCAGTTCTTC
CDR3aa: CASTLRTLSNEQFF

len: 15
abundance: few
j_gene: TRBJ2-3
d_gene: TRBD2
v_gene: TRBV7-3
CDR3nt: TGTGCCAGCAGCATTACTAGCGGGAGTGAAAATACGCAGTATTTT
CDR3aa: CASSITSGSENTQYF

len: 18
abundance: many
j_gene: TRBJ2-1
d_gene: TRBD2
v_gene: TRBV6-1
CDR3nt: TGTGCCAGCAGCCGATTAGCGGGAGTGGTGGACTCCTACAATGAGCAGTTCTTC
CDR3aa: CASSRLAGVVDSYNEQFF

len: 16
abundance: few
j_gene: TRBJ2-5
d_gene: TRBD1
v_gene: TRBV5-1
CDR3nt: TGCGCCAGCAGCTCCTTGACAGGGGTGACTCCAGAGACCCAGTACTTC
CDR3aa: CASSSLTGVTPETQYF

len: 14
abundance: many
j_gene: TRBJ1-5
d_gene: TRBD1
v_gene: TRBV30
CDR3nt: TGTGCCTGGAGTGGGGACAGGGGCAATCAGCCCCAGCATTTT
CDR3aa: CAWSGDRGNQPQHF

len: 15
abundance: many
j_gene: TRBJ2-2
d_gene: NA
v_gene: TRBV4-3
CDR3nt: TGCGCCAGCAGCCACCACGGGGCCTCGGGCGGGGAGCTGTTTTTT
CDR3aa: CASSHHGASGGELFF

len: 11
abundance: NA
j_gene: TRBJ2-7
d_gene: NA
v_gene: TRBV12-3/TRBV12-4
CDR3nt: TGTGCCAGCACCCTTGGGGGAGAGCAGTACTTC
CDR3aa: CASTLGGEQYF

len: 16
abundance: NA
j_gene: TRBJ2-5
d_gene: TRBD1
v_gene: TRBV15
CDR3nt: TGTGCCACCAGCGGACCCCGGGACAGGGGTTTCGAGACCCAGTACTTC
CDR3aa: CATSGPRDRGFETQYF

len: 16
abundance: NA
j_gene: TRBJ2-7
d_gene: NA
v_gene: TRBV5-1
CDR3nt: TGCGCCAGCAGCTTAGCCCGGGTGGAAGGGGGCTACGAGCAGTACTTC
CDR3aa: CASSLARVEGGYEQYF

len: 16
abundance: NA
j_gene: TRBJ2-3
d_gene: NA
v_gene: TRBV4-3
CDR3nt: TGCGCCAGCAGCCGAAAACCCCCACCGGGAGAGGATACGCAGTATTTT
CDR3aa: CASSRKPPPGEDTQYF

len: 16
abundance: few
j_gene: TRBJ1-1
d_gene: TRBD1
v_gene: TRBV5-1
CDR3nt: TGCGCCAGCAGCCGGGACAGGGGATCCCTGAACACTGAAGCTTTCTTT
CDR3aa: CASSRDRGSLNTEAFF

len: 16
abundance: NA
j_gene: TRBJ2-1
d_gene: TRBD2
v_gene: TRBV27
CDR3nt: TGTGCCAGCAGTTTGTCACTAGCGGTCTCCTACAATGAGCAGTTCTTC
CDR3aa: CASSLSLAVSYNEQFF

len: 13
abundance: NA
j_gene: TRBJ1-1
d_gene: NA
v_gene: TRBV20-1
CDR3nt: TGCAGTGCTAGAAGGGGGGTGAACACTGAAGCTTTCTTT
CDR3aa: CSARRGVNTEAFF